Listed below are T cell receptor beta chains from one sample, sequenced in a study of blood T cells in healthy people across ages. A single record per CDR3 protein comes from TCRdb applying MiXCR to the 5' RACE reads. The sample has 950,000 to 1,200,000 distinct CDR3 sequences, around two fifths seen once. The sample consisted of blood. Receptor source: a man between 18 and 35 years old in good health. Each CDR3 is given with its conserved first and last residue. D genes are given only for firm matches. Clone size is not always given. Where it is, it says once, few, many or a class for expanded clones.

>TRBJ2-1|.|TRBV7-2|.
CASSLQTIKTGEQFF
TGTGCCAGCAGCTTACAAACAATAAAGACGGGGGAGCAGTTCTTC
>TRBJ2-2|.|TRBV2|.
CASSKGHTGELFF
TGTGCCAGCAGTAAGGGACACACCGGGGAGCTGTTTTTT
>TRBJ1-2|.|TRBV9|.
CASSPARTNYSYTF
TGTGCCAGCAGCCCTGCGCGAACTAACTATAGCTACACCTTC
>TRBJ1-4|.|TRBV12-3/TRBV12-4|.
CASSLRQATNEKLFF
TGTGCCAGCAGTCTCAGACAGGCAACTAATGAAAAACTGTTTTTT
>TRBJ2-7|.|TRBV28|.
CASSGLDSPEQYF
TGTGCCAGCAGTGGATTAGACTCTCCCGAGCAGTACTTC
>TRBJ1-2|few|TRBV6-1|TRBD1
CASTYPGQGLGDYGYTF
TGTGCCAGCACCTACCCGGGACAGGGGTTGGGTGACTATGGCTACACCTTC
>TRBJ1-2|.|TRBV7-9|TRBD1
CASSPGTEHYGYTF
TGTGCCAGCAGCCCCGGGACAGAACACTATGGCTACACCTTC
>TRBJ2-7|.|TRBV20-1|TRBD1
CSARAGQVFAEQYF
TGCAGTGCTAGAGCTGGACAGGTGTTCGCCGAGCAGTACTTC
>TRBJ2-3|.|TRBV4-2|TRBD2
CASSQLLAGATDTQYF
TGTGCCAGCAGCCAACTTCTAGCGGGGGCCACAGATACGCAGTATTTT
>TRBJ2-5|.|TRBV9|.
CASSVAPDRRETQYF
TGTGCCAGCAGCGTAGCCCCAGATCGGAGGGAGACCCAGTACTTC
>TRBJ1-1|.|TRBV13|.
CASSSSSRQMNTEAFF
TGTGCCAGCAGCTCTAGCTCCCGACAGATGAACACTGAAGCTTTCTTT
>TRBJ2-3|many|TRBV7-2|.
CASSQDSSGGSQYF
TGTGCCAGCAGCCAGGACAGCTCAGGGGGGTCGCAGTATTTT
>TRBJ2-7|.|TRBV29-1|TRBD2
CSVERAGGHNEQYF
TGCAGCGTTGAGAGAGCGGGGGGGCACAATGAGCAGTACTTC
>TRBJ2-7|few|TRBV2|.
CASTLYEQYF
TGTGCCAGCACCCTATACGAGCAGTACTTC
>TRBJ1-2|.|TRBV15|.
CATSRDASRNYGYTF
TGTGCCACCAGCAGAGATGCAAGCAGAAACTATGGCTACACCTTC
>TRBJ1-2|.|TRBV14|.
CASSQDGQFYGYTF
TGTGCCAGCAGCCAAGACGGACAGTTTTATGGCTACACCTTC
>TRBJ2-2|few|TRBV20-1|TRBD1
CSAKPPGQGIVGELFF
TGCAGTGCTAAACCCCCGGGACAGGGTATTGTCGGGGAGCTGTTTTTT
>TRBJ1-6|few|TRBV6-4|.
CASSDLAGRNSPLHF
TGTGCCAGCAGTGACTTGGCAGGAAGAAATTCACCCCTCCACTTT
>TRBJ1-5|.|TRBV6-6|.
CASGGGAQWPQHF
TGTGCCAGCGGAGGGGGGGCCCAATGGCCCCAGCATTTT
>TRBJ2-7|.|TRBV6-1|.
CASRMTVGYEQYF
TGTGCCAGCAGAATGACGGTGGGTTACGAGCAGTACTTC
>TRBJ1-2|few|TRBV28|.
CASSLLTGRLGYTF
TGTGCCAGCAGTTTATTAACAGGGAGACTCGGCTACACCTTC
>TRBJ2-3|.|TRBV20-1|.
CSAASGSRGDTQYF
TGCAGTGCCGCTAGCGGCTCCAGGGGGGATACGCAGTATTTT
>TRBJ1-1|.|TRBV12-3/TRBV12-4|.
CASTRDTAIEAFF
TGTGCCAGCACCCGGGACACCGCCATTGAAGCTTTCTTT
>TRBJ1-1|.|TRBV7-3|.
CASSLTGTSEYTEAFF
TGTGCCAGCAGCTTAACCGGGACATCTGAGTACACTGAAGCTTTCTTT
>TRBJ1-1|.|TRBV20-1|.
CSAKEGLTSEAFF
TGCAGTGCCAAGGAGGGGCTGACCAGTGAAGCTTTCTTT
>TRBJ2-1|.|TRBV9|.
CASSVTPFGGLTSEQFF
TGTGCCAGCAGCGTTACCCCCTTTGGGGGCCTTACGAGTGAGCAGTTCTTC
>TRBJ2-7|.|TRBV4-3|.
CASSQDLSVAYEQYF
TGCGCCAGCAGCCAGGATCTTAGCGTGGCCTACGAGCAGTACTTC
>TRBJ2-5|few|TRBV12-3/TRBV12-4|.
CASSWSQSGAQYF
TGTGCCAGCAGTTGGTCCCAAAGTGGGGCCCAGTACTTC
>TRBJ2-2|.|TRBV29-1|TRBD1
CSVETDRAGELFF
TGCAGCGTTGAAACCGACAGGGCTGGGGAGCTGTTTTTT
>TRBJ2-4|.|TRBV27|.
CASSGFKEPYIQYF
TGTGCCAGCAGTGGATTCAAGGAACCCTACATTCAGTACTTC
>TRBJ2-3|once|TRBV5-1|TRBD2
CASSLVVSGGTDTQYF
TGCGCCAGCAGCTTGGTTGTTAGCGGGGGCACAGATACGCAGTATTTT
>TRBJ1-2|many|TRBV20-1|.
CSASSQGKDGYTF
TGCAGTGCTAGTAGCCAGGGGAAGGATGGCTACACCTTC
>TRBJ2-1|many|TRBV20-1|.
CSARDTLTYNEQFF
TGCAGTGCTAGGGATACACTTACCTACAATGAGCAGTTCTTC
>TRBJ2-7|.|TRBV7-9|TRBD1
CASSTWAGGRTYNEQYF
TGTGCCAGCAGCACTTGGGCAGGGGGCAGGACATACAATGAGCAGTACTTC
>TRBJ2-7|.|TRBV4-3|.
CASSQACLGGYEQYF
TGCGCCAGCAGCCAAGCTTGTCTCGGGGGCTACGAGCAGTACTTC
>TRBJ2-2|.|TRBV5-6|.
CASTKRQWNTGELFF
TGTGCCAGCACCAAGAGACAGTGGAACACCGGGGAGCTGTTTTTT
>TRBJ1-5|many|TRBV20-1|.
CSANKHGYSNQPQHF
TGCAGTGCTAACAAGCATGGATATAGCAATCAGCCCCAGCATTTT
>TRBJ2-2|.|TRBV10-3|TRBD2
CAIMSSGKQDGELFF
TGTGCCATCATGTCTAGCGGGAAGCAGGACGGGGAGCTGTTTTTT
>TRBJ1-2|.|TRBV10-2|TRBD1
CASSDSGRGDGYTF
TGCGCCAGCAGTGATTCCGGCAGGGGGGATGGCTACACCTTC
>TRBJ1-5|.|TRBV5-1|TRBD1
CASSSKRDRVFQPQHF
TGCGCCAGCAGCTCGAAACGGGACAGGGTATTTCAGCCCCAGCATTTT